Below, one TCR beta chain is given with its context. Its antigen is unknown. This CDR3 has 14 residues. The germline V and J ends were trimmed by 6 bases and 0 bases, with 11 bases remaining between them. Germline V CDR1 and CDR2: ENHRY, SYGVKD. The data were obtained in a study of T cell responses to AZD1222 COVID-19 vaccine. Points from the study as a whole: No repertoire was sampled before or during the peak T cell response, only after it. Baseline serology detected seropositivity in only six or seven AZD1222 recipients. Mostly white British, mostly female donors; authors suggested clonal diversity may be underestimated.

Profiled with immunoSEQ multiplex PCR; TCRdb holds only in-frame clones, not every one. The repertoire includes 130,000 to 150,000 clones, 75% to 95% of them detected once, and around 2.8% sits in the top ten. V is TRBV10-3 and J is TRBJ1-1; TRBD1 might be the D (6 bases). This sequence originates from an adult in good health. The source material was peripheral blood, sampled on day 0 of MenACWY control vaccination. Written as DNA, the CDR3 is TGTGCCATCAGAACAGGGTCGATGAACACTGAAGCTTTCTTT. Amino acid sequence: CAIRTGSMNTEAFF.